A single sample gave rise to the 26 T cell receptor beta chains below, sequenced in a study of OX40 agonist ivuxolimab in advanced cancers. Profiling relied on immunoSEQ multiplex PCR, and the TCRdb table lists in-frame clones only, not all of them. The data contain 35,000 to 40,000 clones, 82% of them seen just once; the ten biggest clones take up approximately 22%. The source material was CD4+ or CD8+ T cells sorted from blood, sampled in a trial of the OX40 agonist ivuxolimab. The origin of the receptors is an adult with an advanced solid tumor such as melanoma, head and neck, liver or kidney cancer.

This clone came up once. The V and J genes are TRBV29-1 and TRBJ2-3; possibly TRBD1 or TRBD2 for D (5 bases each). The V end was cut by 6 bases, the J end by 0 bases, with 10 bases between. Germline CDR1 reads SQVTM; CDR2 reads ANQGSEA. CDR3 size: 13 residues. The CDR3 loop reads CSVRGTSTDTQYF. In DNA, the CDR3 is TGCAGCGTGAGGGGAACGAGCACAGATACGCAGTATTTT.

CDR3 coding DNA: TGTGCCAGTAGTAAGTTCGGCGACTCGGAGACCCAGTACTTC. Protein sequence: CASSKFGDSETQYF. V is TRBV19 and J is TRBJ2-5; D not resolved. CDR3 length: 14 amino acids. Per the germline V gene, CDR1 is LNHDA and CDR2 is SQIVND (reference sequence). The ends were cut back, 4 bases at V and 5 bases at J, with 14 bases in the middle.

In this sample, this clone turned up a few times. V gene TRBV11-2 combines with J gene TRBJ1-2; no firm D call. The germline gives CDR1 SGHAT, CDR2 FQNNGV. Trimming pared 1 base from V and 4 bases from J, leaving 4 bases between. CDR3 size: 12 residues. As DNA, the CDR3 is TGTGCCAGCAGCTTAGTTCCCTATGGCTACACCTTC. Its translation is CASSLVPYGYTF.

V and J are TRBV11-2 and TRBJ2-5; 12 bases map to TRBD2. The CDR3 is made up of 15 amino acids. Germline V gene data show CDR1 as SGHAT and CDR2 as FQNNGV. The V gene end was trimmed by 5 bases and the J gene end by 5 bases; junction bases not matched to a gene: 6. The CDR3 coding sequence is TGTGCCAGCAGCCCACTAGCGGGGGGTTGGGAGACCCAGTACTTC. It is translated as CASSPLAGGWETQYF.

The V call is TRBV7-9, the J call TRBJ1-1; D gene ambiguous. Looked up from germline, CDR1 is SEHNR and CDR2 is FQNEAQ (reference sequence). CDR3 size: 14 residues. V was shortened by 0 bases and J by 4 bases, with 9 bases between the two germline ends. CDR3 nucleotides: TGTGCCAGCAGCTTAGCGCTAGGGTTCACTGAAGCTTTCTTT. Translating gives CASSLALGFTEAFF.

This chain joins TRBV19 and TRBJ2-1; 8 nucleotides agree with TRBD1. Germline CDR1 and CDR2: LNHDA and SQIVND (reference sequence). There are 15 residues in the CDR3. The V segment lost 3 bases and the J segment 3 bases; nucleotides outside the gene matches: 4. This CDR3 is CASSIQTGDYNEQFF. The CDR3 nucleotides read TGTGCCAGTAGTATTCAGACAGGGGACTACAATGAGCAGTTCTTC. Full variable domain (missing parts from reference TRBV19 and TRBJ2-1): DGGITQSPKYLFRKEGQNVTLSCEQNLNHDAMYWYRQDPGQGLRLIYYSQIVNDFQKGDIAEGYSVSREKKESFPLTVTSAQKNPTAFYLCASSIQTGDYNEQFFGPGTRLTVL.

The chain employs TRBV6-5 and TRBJ1-6; 7 bases map to TRBD1. The V and J ends lost 0 bases and 7 bases, in that order; junction bases with no gene match: 3. Germline loops: CDR1 MNHEY, CDR2 SVGAGI. This CDR3 region has 15 residues. In nucleotides, the CDR3 is TGTGCCAGCAGTTACTCAGGGGGCGCAAATTCACCCCTCCACTTT. Its translation: CASSYSGGANSPLHF.

The gene calls are TRBV27 and TRBJ2-5, with 8 bases matching TRBD1. The J call may be wrong; the DNA end is better matched by TRBJ2-7. Germline CDR1 MNHEY, CDR2 SMNVEV (reference sequence). This CDR3 region has 15 residues. CDR3 DNA sequence: TGTGCCAGCAGTCTGAGTGGACAGGGTAGCTACGAGCAGTACTTC. As protein: CASSLSGQGSYEQYF.

The rearrangement joins TRBV7-7 to TRBJ1-3; unclear D gene. The CDR3 contains 14 residues. CDR1 and CDR2 from the germline V gene are SSHAT and FNYEAQ (reference sequence). Trimming stripped 4 bases from V and 6 bases from J, with 13 bases between. CDR3 coding DNA: TGTGCCAGCAGCTCCTGGGTTGGAGAAAACACCATATATTTT. Translating it yields CASSSWVGENTIYF.

J is TRBJ2-2 and V is TRBV5-5; D remains ambiguous. V shed 3 bases and J shed 6 bases, with 12 bases lying between them. Germline lookup yields CDR1 SGHKS and CDR2 YYEKEE (reference sequence). CDR3 length: 14 residues. The CDR3: CASSWYLFPGELFF. The CDR3, as DNA: TGTGCCAGCAGCTGGTACCTCTTCCCCGGGGAGCTGTTTTTT.

This clone was seen once. V and J are TRBV6-5 and TRBJ1-5; D is undetermined. The CDR3 runs to 14 residues. Germline V gene sequence: CDR1 MNHEY, CDR2 SVGAGI. Trimming shortened V by 2 bases and J by 2 bases, and 7 bases separated the two germline ends. CDR3 sequence reads: CASSYRPGNQPQHF. In DNA form, the CDR3 reads TGTGCCAGCAGTTACAGGCCAGGCAATCAGCCCCAGCATTTT.

This chain links TRBV7-8 with TRBJ2-2; 7 nucleotides agree with TRBD1. The CDR3 is made up of 16 amino acids. From germline, CDR1 is SGHVS and CDR2 FQNEAQ. V was pared by 5 bases and J by 7 bases, with 13 bases of the junction left unmatched. The CDR3 DNA is TGTGCCAGCAGCGTCCAAACCCAGGGGGTGGTCGGGGAGCTGTTTTTT. It codes for CASSVQTQGVVGELFF.

The genes are TRBV28 and TRBJ2-1; D gene ambiguous. From germline, CDR1 is MDHEN and CDR2 SYDVKM. CDR3 length equals 13 residues. Deletions cut 7 bases from V and 5 bases from J, with 12 bases between. CDR3 nucleotides: TGTGCCAGCACTAGAGGCCTGAACAATGAGCAGTTCTTC. It is translated as CASTRGLNNEQFF.

DNA of the CDR3: TGCAGCGTGGAACAGAACCAATTTCCCTACGAGCAGTACTTC. It codes for CSVEQNQFPYEQYF. J is TRBJ2-5 and V is TRBV29-1; D is unclear. The DNA end is more similar to TRBJ2-7, so the J call may be wrong. The CDR3 is 14 residues long. Germline CDR1 SQVTM, CDR2 ANQGSEA.

The chain uses TRBV4-1 and TRBJ1-6; D is perhaps TRBD1 (5 bases). Trimming removed 1 base from V and 7 bases from J, with 11 bases in between. Germline CDR1 and CDR2: MGHRA and YSYEKL. The CDR3 is 15 amino acids. This CDR3 reads CASSQGEGPNSPLHF. CDR3 nucleotide sequence: TGCGCCAGCAGCCAAGGGGAGGGACCCAATTCACCCCTCCACTTT.

V is TRBV9 and J is TRBJ2-2; no clear D gene. Germline CDR1 is SGDLS and CDR2 is YYNGEE. V was cut by 0 bases and J by 7 bases, with 13 bases left in between. This CDR3 contains 15 residues. The CDR3 DNA reads TGTGCCAGCAGCGTAGCTTACCCCCCGGGCGGGGAGCTGTTTTTT. Its protein is CASSVAYPPGGELFF.

The CDR3 nucleotides are TGTGCCAGCAGCCCCGGACTGGGAGGCTACGAGCAGTACTTC. Residues: CASSPGLGGYEQYF. The V call is TRBV6-5, the J call TRBJ2-7; tentatively, D is TRBD2 (6 bases). The CDR3 extends over 14 amino acids. In germline, CDR1 is MNHEY, CDR2 SVGAGI. V lost 6 bases and J 3 bases, leaving 15 bases between the germline ends.

The chain has TRBV4-1 and TRBJ1-2; D is undetermined. Between the trimmed V and J ends, which lost 5 bases and 4 bases, there was a span of 11 bases. Germline V CDR1 and CDR2: MGHRA, YSYEKL. The CDR3 is 13 residues long. The CDR3 region has the DNA TGCGCCAGCAGCTGGGAACAAACCTATGGCTACACCTTC. Translation: CASSWEQTYGYTF.

This chain joins TRBV27 and TRBJ2-1, with 7 nucleotides matching TRBD1. The CDR3 runs to 14 residues. Germline lookup yields CDR1 MNHEY and CDR2 SMNVEV (reference sequence). V lost 2 bases, J lost 3 bases, and 1 base stayed unmatched. In nucleotides, the CDR3 is TGTGCCAGCAGTTTAGGGACAGTCTACAATGAGCAGTTCTTC. Residues: CASSLGTVYNEQFF.

CDR3 loop: CASSLAGAVLLNTGELFF. CDR3 coding DNA: TGTGCCAGCAGCCTAGCGGGGGCCGTTCTTTTGAACACCGGGGAGCTGTTTTTT. The gene calls are TRBV2 and TRBJ2-2; 10 bases agree with TRBD2. Germline-derived CDR1 and CDR2 are SNHLY and FYNNEI. The ends lost 6 bases at V and 1 base at J; junction bases unmatched: 11. The CDR3 is made up of 18 amino acids.

The rearrangement links TRBV19 to TRBJ1-2; D ambiguous. The germline CDR1 and CDR2 sequences are LNHDA and SQIVND (reference sequence). This CDR3 has 13 amino acids. Trimming cost V 3 bases and J 8 bases, with 13 bases left between them. The CDR3 loop reads CASSIDGNKGYTF. The CDR3 DNA follows: TGTGCCAGTAGTATTGACGGCAATAAGGGCTACACCTTC.

The chain joins TRBV6-5 to TRBJ2-7; D possibly corresponds to TRBD1 (6 bases). V was shortened by 6 bases and J by 3 bases, with 18 bases between the two germline ends. From germline, CDR1 is MNHEY and CDR2 SVGAGI. The CDR3 contains 15 residues. The CDR3 loop reads CASSDRTTGNYEQYF. For the CDR3, the DNA is TGTGCCAGCAGCGACCGAACTACAGGGAACTACGAGCAGTACTTC.

This chain links TRBV2 with TRBJ1-6; no clear D gene. The V gene lost 6 bases and the J gene lost 5 bases, with 11 bases spanning the gap. The germline V gene has CDR1 SNHLY and CDR2 FYNNEI. CDR3 length: 14 residues. For the CDR3, the DNA is TGTGCCAGCAGGATGGACGGGGATAATTCACCCCTCCACTTT. Its protein product is CASRMDGDNSPLHF.

The J gene is TRBJ1-3, the V gene TRBV5-2. TRBV5-2 is a pseudogene. This CDR3 comprises 15 residues. The CDR3 loop reads CASSLWGFSGNTIYF. The CDR3 bases are TGTGCCAGCAGCTTATGGGGGTTCTCTGGAAACACCATATATTTT.

The V call is TRBV30, the J call TRBJ2-5, with unresolved D. Germline lookup yields CDR1 GTSNPN and CDR2 SVGIG (reference sequence). The CDR3 contains 13 residues. Trimming took 0 bases from V and 5 from J, leaving 10 bases between them. The CDR3 sequence: CAWSVKAVETQYF. In nucleotides, the CDR3 is TGTGCCTGGAGTGTAAAGGCGGTCGAGACCCAGTACTTC.

The rearrangement links TRBV4-3 to TRBJ2-1, with 8 bases fitting TRBD2. The CDR3 has 16 amino acids. CDR1 is LGHNA and CDR2 is YSLEER in the germline V gene. The V gene end was trimmed by 4 bases and the J gene end by 0 bases; junction bases not matched to a gene: 5. CDR3 protein: CASSLLSGSSYNEQFF. The CDR3, as DNA: TGCGCCAGCAGCCTACTCAGCGGGAGCTCCTACAATGAGCAGTTCTTC.